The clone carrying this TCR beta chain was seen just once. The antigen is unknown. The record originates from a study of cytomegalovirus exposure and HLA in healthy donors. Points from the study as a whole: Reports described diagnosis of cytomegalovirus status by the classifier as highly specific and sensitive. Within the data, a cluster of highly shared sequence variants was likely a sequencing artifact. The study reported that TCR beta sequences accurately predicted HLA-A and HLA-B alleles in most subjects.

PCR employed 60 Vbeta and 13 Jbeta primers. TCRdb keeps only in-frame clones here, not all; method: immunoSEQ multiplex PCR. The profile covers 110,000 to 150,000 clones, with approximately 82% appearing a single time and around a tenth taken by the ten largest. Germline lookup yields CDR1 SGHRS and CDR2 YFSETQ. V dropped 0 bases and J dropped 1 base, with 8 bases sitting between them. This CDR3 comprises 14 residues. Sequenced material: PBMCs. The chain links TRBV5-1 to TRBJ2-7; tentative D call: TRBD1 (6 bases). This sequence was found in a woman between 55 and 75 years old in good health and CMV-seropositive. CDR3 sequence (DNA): TGCGCCAGCAGCTTGGTGGGGACATCCTACGAGCAGTACTTC. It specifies CASSLVGTSYEQYF.